This passage covers 14 T cell receptor beta chains from one sample sequenced in a study of blood T cell repertoires in COVID-19. The protocol was immunoSEQ multiplex PCR, while the TCRdb copy is restricted to in-frame clones and leaves out a portion. The sample includes some 200,000 clones, around nine tenths of them seen just once. The sequencing input was peripheral blood. Source of these receptors: a man between 18 and 35 years old with active or convalescent COVID-19.

This clone showed up just a few times. The V call is TRBV6-5, the J call TRBJ1-6; TRBD1 matches 7 bases. V was clipped by 8 bases and J by 5 bases; unmatched bases: 6. Germline loops: CDR1 MNHEY, CDR2 SVGAGI. The CDR3 is 14 amino acids. The CDR3 loop reads CASRQGFDNSPLHF. CDR3 bases: TGTGCCAGCCGACAGGGCTTTGATAATTCACCCCTCCACTTT.

The chain has TRBV12-3 or TRBV12-4 and TRBJ1-3, with D tentatively TRBD1 (6 bases). The CDR3 loop spans 13 amino acids. V lost 6 bases, J lost 8 bases, and 14 bases lay in between. CDR3 sequence (DNA): TGTGCCAGCAGAACAACAGGGAGGGACACCATATATTTT. This sequence encodes CASRTTGRDTIYF.

The V gene is TRBV11-2, the J gene TRBJ2-1, with 15 nucleotides matching TRBD2. Trimming took 1 base from V and 9 from J; bases not matched to a gene: 1. Germline V gene lookup returns CDR1 SGHAT and CDR2 FQNNGV. The CDR3 extends over 15 amino acids. This chain's CDR3 is CASSLGTSGRGEQFF. CDR3 coding DNA: TGTGCCAGCAGCTTAGGGACTAGCGGGAGGGGTGAGCAGTTCTTC.

CDR3 DNA sequence: TGTGCCAGCAGCCGCTTGAGGGACTTCACAGATACGCAGTATTTT. It yields the protein CASSRLRDFTDTQYF. The chain has TRBV14 and TRBJ2-3; possible D gene TRBD2, 6 bases. With 4 bases removed from V and 2 bases from J, the gap between germline ends came to 13 bases. Germline V lookup: CDR1 SGHDN, CDR2 FVKESK. This CDR3 is built from 15 residues.

This chain uses TRBV19 with TRBJ2-1; the match to TRBD1 covers 10 bases. CDR3 length: 16 amino acids. The V gene end was trimmed by 10 bases and the J gene end by 4 bases; junction bases not matched to a gene: 13. The germline V gene encodes CDR1 LNHDA and CDR2 SQIVND (reference sequence). As DNA, the CDR3 is TGTGCCACCGAATGGGGACAGGGGTTCCCGTACAATGAGCAGTTCTTC. Translation gives CATEWGQGFPYNEQFF.

The chain recombines TRBV2 with TRBJ2-2; D remains ambiguous. The CDR3 has 15 residues. Between the trimmed V and J ends, which lost 5 bases and 5 bases, there was a span of 15 bases. Germline CDR1 SNHLY, CDR2 FYNNEI. CDR3 DNA sequence: TGTGCCAGCAGTCCCCCCTCGACAACGACCGGGGAGCTGTTTTTT. Protein: CASSPPSTTTGELFF.

This clone was recorded a few times. Its ends do not fully match the called genes, so a read error is possible. This chain connects TRBV7-2 to TRBJ2-7, with 11 positions matching TRBD2. CDR1 and CDR2 from the germline V gene are SGHTA and FQGNSA. This CDR3 contains 14 residues. The CDR3 here is CASSPSGVSGGAVF. DNA of the CDR3: TGTGCCAGCAGCCCCTCCGGTGTTAGCGGGGGGGCCGTATTC.

A single count supports this clone. V and J are TRBV19 and TRBJ2-1, with D unclear. This CDR3 has 11 residues. The germline V and J ends were trimmed by 3 bases and 8 bases, with 5 bases remaining between them. The V gene's germline CDR1 is LNHDA and CDR2 SQIVND (reference sequence). CDR3 region: CASSIMYEQFF. CDR3 in DNA: TGTGCCAGTAGTATCATGTATGAGCAGTTCTTC.

This clone occurred a few times. This sequence joins TRBV5-1 and TRBJ1-4, with TRBD1 matching 7 bases. Trimming cost V 4 bases and J 4 bases; bases outside gene matches: 4. The V gene's germline CDR1 is SGHRS and CDR2 YFSETQ. There are 14 residues in the CDR3. Here the CDR3 DNA reads TGCGCCAGCAGCGGGGACAGATTTAATGAAAAACTGTTTTTT. It encodes CASSGDRFNEKLFF.

A word on this clone: This same CDR3 is encoded by further DNA sequences in the sample. The rearrangement links TRBV2 to TRBJ1-6, with a possible D match to TRBD1 (6 bases). V was pared by 3 bases and J by 9 bases, with 9 bases between. CDR3 length equals 13 residues. Per the germline V gene, CDR1 is SNHLY and CDR2 is FYNNEI. CDR3 sequence reads: CASSDRGGSPLHF. DNA for the CDR3: TGTGCCAGCAGTGACAGGGGTGGTTCACCCCTCCACTTT.

The V and J genes are TRBV11-3 and TRBJ1-3, with D perhaps TRBD1 (6 bases). CDR3 length: 17 amino acids. Trimming shortened V by 3 bases and J by 0 bases, and 15 bases separated the two germline ends. The germline V gene encodes CDR1 SGHNT and CDR2 YENEEA. CDR3 sequence (DNA): TGTGCCAGCAGCTTCGGGGGGGCGAACAACTCTGGAAACACCATATATTTT. Translated: CASSFGGANNSGNTIYF. The variable domain in full, completed from reference TRBV11-3 and TRBJ1-3, reads EAGVVQSPRYKIIEKKQPVAFWCNPISGHNTLYWYLQNLGQGPELLIRYENEEAVDDSQLPKDRFSAERLKGVDSTLKIQPAELGDSAVYLCASSFGGANNSGNTIYFGEGSWLTVV.

The chain joins TRBV19 to TRBJ2-3; 11 positions agree with TRBD2. CDR1 is LNHDA and CDR2 is SQIVND in the germline V gene (reference sequence). After removal of 2 bases from V and 8 bases from J, the junction contained 0 bases not matched to a gene. This CDR3 region has 13 residues. CDR3 amino acids: CASSILAGGTQYF. DNA for the CDR3: TGTGCCAGTAGTATACTAGCGGGAGGTACGCAGTATTTT.

The chain joins TRBV27 to TRBJ2-6, with TRBD2 matching over 7 bases. The V and J ends lost 2 bases and 0 bases, in that order; junction bases with no gene match: 4. Germline V CDR1 and CDR2: MNHEY, SMNVEV (reference sequence). The CDR3 is 17 amino acids. CDR3 in DNA: TGTGCCAGCAGTTTACTCGGCGGGAGCTCTGGGGCCAACGTCCTGACTTTC. This gives the protein CASSLLGGSSGANVLTF.

The rearrangement links TRBV7-9 to TRBJ2-1; 12 positions match TRBD2. V lost 5 bases to trimming and J lost 3 bases; unmatched junction nucleotides: 14. The CDR3 is 19 residues long. Germline V lookup: CDR1 SEHNR, CDR2 FQNEAQ (reference sequence). For the CDR3, the DNA is TGTGCCAGCAGCCCTAAGCGTAGGACTAGCGGGACTTTCTACAATGAGCAGTTCTTC. Translating it yields CASSPKRRTSGTFYNEQFF. The full variable domain, completed using reference TRBV7-9 and TRBJ2-1, is DTGVSQNPRHKITKRGQNVTFRCDPISEHNRLYWYRQTLGQGPEFLTYFQNEAQLEKSRLLSDRFSAERPKGSFSTLEIQRTEQGDSAMYLCASSPKRRTSGTFYNEQFFGPGTRLTVL.